This T cell receptor (beta chain) appears in the sequencing data of a study of T cell responses to AZD1222 COVID-19 vaccine. Whole-study findings and limits: The donors showed a predominance of white British ancestry and of females, with possible underestimation of clonal diversity.

This clone was found once. Its matching antigen is unknown. Here immunoSEQ multiplex PCR was the method, and the copy in TCRdb shows in-frame clones only, minus some. The sample contains more than 85,000 clones, nearly 90% of which appear only once. Trimming stripped 1 base from V and 2 bases from J, with 6 bases between. Germline CDR1 reads SGHRS; CDR2 reads YFSETQ. CDR3 length equals 13 residues. The origin of this receptor is an adult in good health. Sequencing was performed on peripheral blood, taken on day 0 of AZD1222 vaccination. The chain has TRBV5-1 and TRBJ2-5; D unresolved. The CDR3 nucleotides are TGCGCCAGCAGCTTGCCGCCTCAAGAGACCCAGTACTTC. This sequence encodes CASSLPPQETQYF.